This entry lists 10 T cell receptor beta chains sequenced from one sample in a study of CDR3 diversity in severe acne. Using its own MiXCR run on the PCR reads, TCRdb lists one record per CDR3 protein. The repertoire includes roughly 100,000 distinct CDR3 sequences, roughly half of them detected once, and roughly 12% sits in the top ten. The specimen was blood. Receptors were obtained from a male donor with acne.

This chain joins TRBV25-1 and TRBJ1-3, with a possible D match to TRBD1 (5 bases). This CDR3 comprises 14 residues. CDR1 and CDR2 (germline): MGHDK, SYGVNS. Trimming cost V 2 bases and J 11 bases, with 16 bases left between them. The CDR3, as DNA: TGTGCCAGCAGTGAAGCGGGGCTGTTGGCGGCCATATATTTT. It codes for CASSEAGLLAAIYF.

The chain carries TRBV7-2 and TRBJ2-6; D is uncertain. Trimming removed 0 bases from V and 5 bases from J, with 5 bases in between. Germline V gene lookup returns CDR1 SGHTA and CDR2 FQGNSA. The CDR3 has 14 residues. The CDR3 nucleotides are TGTGCCAGCAGCTTAGCGAGGTGGGCCAACGTCCTGACTTTC. It encodes CASSLARWANVLTF.

A word on this clonotype: With a much larger clone just one base away, this may be a read error. This chain joins TRBV5-1 and TRBJ2-3; D is perhaps TRBD2 (7 bases). V lost 3 bases and J lost 6, with 17 bases in between. CDR1 SGHRS and CDR2 YFSETQ come from the germline V gene. The length of the CDR3 is 15 residues. For the CDR3, the DNA is TGCGCCAGCAGCTGGGGAGGGGGGGGGGCGGATACGCAGTATTTT. This encodes CASSWGGGGADTQYF.

This clonotype was counted many times. The rearrangement uses TRBV19 and TRBJ2-7, with TRBD2 matching 8 bases. The CDR3 is 14 residues long. Germline V CDR1 and CDR2: LNHDA, SQIVND (reference sequence). With 7 bases clipped from V and 4 bases from J, the junction kept 9 bases outside the gene matches. The CDR3 nucleotides are TGTGCCAGTACCCTAACCGGGACTAGTTACGAGCAGTACTTC. The encoded protein is CASTLTGTSYEQYF.

This clonotype appeared many times. The V gene is TRBV12-3 or TRBV12-4, the J gene TRBJ2-7, with D possibly being TRBD1 (6 bases). With 5 bases removed from V and 9 bases from J, the gap between germline ends came to 17 bases. This CDR3 contains 13 residues. The CDR3 DNA sequence: TGTGCCAGCAGTACCCAATCCCGACAGGCGCAGTACTTC. Translated, it gives CASSTQSRQAQYF.

The chain recombines TRBV6-5 with TRBJ2-7; TRBD1 matches 10 bases. Germline V gene sequence: CDR1 MNHEY, CDR2 SVGAGI. This CDR3 is built from 13 residues. Trimming at V came to 5 bases and at J to 5 bases, leaving 3 bases not matched to a gene. The CDR3 sequence: CASSRDRGHEQYF. The CDR3 DNA reads as TGTGCCAGCAGTAGGGACAGGGGCCACGAGCAGTACTTC.

The chain links TRBV30 to TRBJ2-4, with D unresolved. The CDR3 loop spans 15 amino acids. Trimming stripped 4 bases from V and 0 bases from J, with 13 bases between. Germline CDR1 is GTSNPN and CDR2 is SVGIG (reference sequence). For the CDR3, the DNA is TGTGCCTGGAAAAGGGATCTCCTAGCCAAAAACATTCAGTACTTC. This translates into CAWKRDLLAKNIQYF. The variable domain in full, completed from reference TRBV30 and TRBJ2-4, reads SQTIHQWPATLVQPVGSPLSLECTVEGTSNPNLYWYRQAAGRGLQLLFYSVGIGQISSEVPQNLSASRPQDRQFILSSKKLLLSDSGFYLCAWKRDLLAKNIQYFGAGTRLSVL.

This clonotype was counted a few times. The J gene is TRBJ1-2, the V gene TRBV5-1, with TRBD1 matching 7 bases. CDR3 size: 14 residues. Germline V gene data show CDR1 as SGHRS and CDR2 as YFSETQ. J gave up 8 bases and V 3 bases, and 10 bases lay outside the gene matches. The CDR3 region is CASSYDRVKSGYTF. The CDR3 region has the DNA TGCGCCAGCAGCTACGACAGGGTAAAGTCGGGCTACACCTTC. The variable domain in full, completed from reference TRBV5-1 and TRBJ1-2, reads KAGVTQTPRYLIKTRGQQVTLSCSPISGHRSVSWYQQTPGQGLQFLFEYFSETQRNKGNFPGRFSGRQFSNSRSEMNVSTLELGDSALYLCASSYDRVKSGYTFGSGTRLTVV.

On this clonotype: Compared with germline, one end of the junction differs, possibly owing to a read error. The chain joins TRBV30 to TRBJ2-5, with 14 bases lining up with TRBD2. Germline assignment: CDR1 GTSNPN and CDR2 SVGIG (reference sequence). The CDR3 length is 18 residues. CDR3 coding DNA: TGTGCCTGGAGTGTCCTCGGGACTAGCGGGAGAGAATGGGAGACCCTGTACTTC. This encodes CAWSVLGTSGREWETLYF.

V gene TRBV7-2 combines with J gene TRBJ2-1; 11 bases are a match to TRBD2. Germline V lookup: CDR1 SGHTA, CDR2 FQGNSA. This CDR3 is 15 amino acids long. Trimming removed 5 bases from V and 7 bases from J; junction bases left unmatched: 7. The DNA for the CDR3 is TGTGCCAGCAGCCCTAGGGTAGCGGGAGGGAATGAGCAGTTCTTC. It yields the protein CASSPRVAGGNEQFF.